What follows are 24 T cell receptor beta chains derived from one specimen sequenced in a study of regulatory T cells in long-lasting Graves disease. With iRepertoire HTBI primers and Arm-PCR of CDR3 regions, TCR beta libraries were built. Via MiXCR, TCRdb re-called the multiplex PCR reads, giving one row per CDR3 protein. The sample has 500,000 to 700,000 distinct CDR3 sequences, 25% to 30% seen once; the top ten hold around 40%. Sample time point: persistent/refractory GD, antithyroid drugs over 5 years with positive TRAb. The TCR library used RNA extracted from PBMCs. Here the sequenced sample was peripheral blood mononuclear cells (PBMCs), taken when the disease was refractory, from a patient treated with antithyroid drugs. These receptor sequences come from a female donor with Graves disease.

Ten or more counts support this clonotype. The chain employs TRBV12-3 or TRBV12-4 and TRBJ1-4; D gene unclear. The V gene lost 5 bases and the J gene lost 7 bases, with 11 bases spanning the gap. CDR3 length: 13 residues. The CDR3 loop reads CASSLLAGEKLFF. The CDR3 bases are TGTGCCAGCAGTCTTTTGGCTGGTGAAAAACTGTTTTTT.

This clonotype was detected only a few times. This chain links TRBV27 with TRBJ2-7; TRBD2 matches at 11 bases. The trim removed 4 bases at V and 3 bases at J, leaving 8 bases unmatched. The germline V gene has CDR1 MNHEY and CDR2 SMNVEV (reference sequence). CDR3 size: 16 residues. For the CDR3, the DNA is TGTGCCAGCAGTTCTGGTGGACTAGCGGGTTTCTACGAGCAGTACTTC. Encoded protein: CASSSGGLAGFYEQYF.

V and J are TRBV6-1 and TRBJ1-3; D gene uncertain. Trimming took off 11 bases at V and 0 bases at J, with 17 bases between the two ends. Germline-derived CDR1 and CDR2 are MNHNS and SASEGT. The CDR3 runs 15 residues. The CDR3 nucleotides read TGTGCCTGCCACGGGGTTGGCGGCTCTGGAAACACCATATATTTT. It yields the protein CACHGVGGSGNTIYF.

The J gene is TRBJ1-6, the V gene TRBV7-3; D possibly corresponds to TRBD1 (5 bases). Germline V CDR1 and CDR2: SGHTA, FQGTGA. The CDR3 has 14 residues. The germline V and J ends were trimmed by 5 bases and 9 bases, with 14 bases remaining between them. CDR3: CASSDGTGGSPLHF. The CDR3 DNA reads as TGTGCCAGCAGCGACGGGACGGGGGGTTCACCCCTCCACTTT.

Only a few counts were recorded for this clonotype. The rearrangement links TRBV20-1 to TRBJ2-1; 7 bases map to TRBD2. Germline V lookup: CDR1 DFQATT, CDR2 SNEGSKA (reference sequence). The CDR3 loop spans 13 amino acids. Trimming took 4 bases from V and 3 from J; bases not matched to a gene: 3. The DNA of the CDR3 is TGCAGTGCTATGCTAGCGGACTACAATGAGCAGTTCTTC. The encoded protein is CSAMLADYNEQFF.

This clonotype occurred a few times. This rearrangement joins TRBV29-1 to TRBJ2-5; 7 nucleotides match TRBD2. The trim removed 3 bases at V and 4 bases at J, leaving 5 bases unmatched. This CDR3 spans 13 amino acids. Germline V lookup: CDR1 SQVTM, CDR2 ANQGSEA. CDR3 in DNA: TGCAGCGTTGAGACGGGGAGGGGAGAGACCCAGTACTTC. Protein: CSVETGRGETQYF.

The CDR3, as DNA: TGTGCCAGCCAAGGACAGGAAAACTATGGCTACACCTTC. It translates to CASQGQENYGYTF. This chain connects TRBV19 to TRBJ1-2; 7 nucleotides agree with TRBD1. J lost 2 bases, V lost 9 bases, and 6 bases had no gene match. The CDR3 loop spans 13 amino acids. The germline CDR1 and CDR2 sequences are LNHDA and SQIVND (reference sequence).

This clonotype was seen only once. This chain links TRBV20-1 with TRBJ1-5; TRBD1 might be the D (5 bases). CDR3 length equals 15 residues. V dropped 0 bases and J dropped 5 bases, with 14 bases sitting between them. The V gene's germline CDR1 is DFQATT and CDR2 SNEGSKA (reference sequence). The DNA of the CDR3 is TGCAGTGCTAGAGATGGGGCACGGCCGGATCAGCCCCAGCATTTT. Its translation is CSARDGARPDQPQHF.

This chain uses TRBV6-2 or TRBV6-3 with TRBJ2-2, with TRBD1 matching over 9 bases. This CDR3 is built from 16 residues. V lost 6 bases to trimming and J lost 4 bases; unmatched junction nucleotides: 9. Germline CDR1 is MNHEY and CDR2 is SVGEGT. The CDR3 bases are TGTGCCAGCAGCCACCTACAGGGGGCTGGCACCGGGGAGCTGTTTTTT. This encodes CASSHLQGAGTGELFF.

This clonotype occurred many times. As DNA, the CDR3 is TGTGCCAGCAGTTACTCACCGGGAGGAGCTAATGAAAAACTGTTTTTT. Protein sequence: CASSYSPGGANEKLFF. The chain links TRBV6-5 to TRBJ1-4; unclear D gene. Trimming removed 0 bases from V and 3 bases from J, with 11 bases in between. The CDR3 is made up of 16 amino acids. Germline V lookup: CDR1 MNHEY, CDR2 SVGAGI.

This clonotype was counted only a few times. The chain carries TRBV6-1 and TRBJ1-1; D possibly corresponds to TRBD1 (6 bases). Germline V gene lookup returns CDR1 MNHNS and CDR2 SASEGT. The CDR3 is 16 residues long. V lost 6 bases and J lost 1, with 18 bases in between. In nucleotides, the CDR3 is TGTGCCAGCAGCTCCGGAAGGGGGGCGTGGAACACTGAAGCTTTCTTT. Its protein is CASSSGRGAWNTEAFF.

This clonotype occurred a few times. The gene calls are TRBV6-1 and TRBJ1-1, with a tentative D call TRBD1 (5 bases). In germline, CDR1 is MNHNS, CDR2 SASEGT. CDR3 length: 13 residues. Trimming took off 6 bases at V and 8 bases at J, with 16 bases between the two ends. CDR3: CASRTLRGVEAFF. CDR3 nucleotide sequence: TGTGCCAGCAGAACCCTAAGGGGAGTCGAAGCTTTCTTT.

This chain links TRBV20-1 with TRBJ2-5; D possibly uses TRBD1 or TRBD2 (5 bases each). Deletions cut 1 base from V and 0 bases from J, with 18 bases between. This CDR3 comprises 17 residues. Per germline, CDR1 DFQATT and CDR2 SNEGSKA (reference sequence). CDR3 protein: CSARGGSWAADQETQYF. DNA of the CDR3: TGCAGTGCTAGAGGGGGGAGTTGGGCGGCGGACCAAGAGACCCAGTACTTC.

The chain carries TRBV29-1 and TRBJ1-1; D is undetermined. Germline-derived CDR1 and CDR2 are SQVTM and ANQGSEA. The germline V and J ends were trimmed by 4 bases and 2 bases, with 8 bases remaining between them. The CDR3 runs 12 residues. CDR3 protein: CSVGLTNTEAFF. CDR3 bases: TGCAGCGTTGGACTGACTAACACTGAAGCTTTCTTT.

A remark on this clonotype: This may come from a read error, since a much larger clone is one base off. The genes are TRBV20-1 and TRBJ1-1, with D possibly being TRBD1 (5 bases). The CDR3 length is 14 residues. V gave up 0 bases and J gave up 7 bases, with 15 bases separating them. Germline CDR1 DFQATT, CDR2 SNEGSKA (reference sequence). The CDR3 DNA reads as TGCAGTGCTAGAGATCTACGGGACCGGAGTGAAGCTTTCTTT. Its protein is CSARDLRDRSEAFF.

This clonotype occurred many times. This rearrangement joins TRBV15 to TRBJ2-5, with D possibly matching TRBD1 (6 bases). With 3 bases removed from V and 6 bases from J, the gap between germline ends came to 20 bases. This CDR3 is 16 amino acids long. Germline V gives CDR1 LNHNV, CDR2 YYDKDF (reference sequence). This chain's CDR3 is CATSREAVTGDKTQYF. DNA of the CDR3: TGTGCCACCAGCAGGGAGGCCGTGACAGGCGACAAGACCCAGTACTTC.

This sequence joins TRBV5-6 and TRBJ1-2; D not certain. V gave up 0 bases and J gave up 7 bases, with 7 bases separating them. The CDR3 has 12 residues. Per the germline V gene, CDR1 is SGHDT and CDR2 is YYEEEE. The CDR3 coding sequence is TGTGCCAGCAGCTTGGAAGGTTTTGGCTACACCTTC. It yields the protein CASSLEGFGYTF.

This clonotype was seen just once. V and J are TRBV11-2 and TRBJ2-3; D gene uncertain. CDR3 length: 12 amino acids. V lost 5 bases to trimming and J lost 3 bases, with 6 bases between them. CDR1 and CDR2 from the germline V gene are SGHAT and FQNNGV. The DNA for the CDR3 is TGTGCCAGCAGCCAAGGAACAGATACGCAGTATTTT. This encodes CASSQGTDTQYF.

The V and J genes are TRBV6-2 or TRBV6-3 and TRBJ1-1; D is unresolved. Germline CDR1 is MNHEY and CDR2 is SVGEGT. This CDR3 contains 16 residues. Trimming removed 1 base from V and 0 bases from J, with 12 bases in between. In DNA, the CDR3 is TGTGCCAGCAGTTACTTTGGCAGAACCCTGAACACTGAAGCTTTCTTT. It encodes CASSYFGRTLNTEAFF.

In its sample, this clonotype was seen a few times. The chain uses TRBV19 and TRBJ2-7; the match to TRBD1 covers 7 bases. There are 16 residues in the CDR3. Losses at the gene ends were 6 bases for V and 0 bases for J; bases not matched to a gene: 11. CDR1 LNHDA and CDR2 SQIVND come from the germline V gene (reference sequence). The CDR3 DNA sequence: TGTGCCAGTAGGCGAACCGGGACAGAGCTCTCCTACGAGCAGTACTTC. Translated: CASRRTGTELSYEQYF.

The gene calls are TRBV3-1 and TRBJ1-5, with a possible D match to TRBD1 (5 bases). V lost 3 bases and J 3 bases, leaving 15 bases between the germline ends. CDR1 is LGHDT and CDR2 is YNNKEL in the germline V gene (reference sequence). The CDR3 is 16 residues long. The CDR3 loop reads CASSQGDGRLNQPQHF. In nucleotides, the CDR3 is TGTGCCAGCAGCCAGGGGGATGGAAGACTCAATCAGCCCCAGCATTTT.

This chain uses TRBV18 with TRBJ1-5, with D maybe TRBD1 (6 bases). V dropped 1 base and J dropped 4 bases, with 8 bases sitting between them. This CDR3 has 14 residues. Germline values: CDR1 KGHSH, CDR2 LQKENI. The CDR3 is CASSPLQGNQPQHF. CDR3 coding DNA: TGTGCCAGCTCACCACTTCAGGGGAATCAGCCCCAGCATTTT. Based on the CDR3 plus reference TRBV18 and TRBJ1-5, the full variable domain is NAGVMQNPRHLVRRRGQEARLRCSPMKGHSHVYWYRQLPEEGLKFMVYLQKENIIDESGMPKERFSAEFPKEGPSILRIQQVVRGDSAAYFCASSPLQGNQPQHFGDGTRLSIL.

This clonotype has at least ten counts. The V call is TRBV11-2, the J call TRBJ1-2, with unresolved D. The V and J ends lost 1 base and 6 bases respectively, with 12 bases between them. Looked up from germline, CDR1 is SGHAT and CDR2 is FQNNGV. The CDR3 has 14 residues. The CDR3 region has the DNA TGTGCCAGCAGCTTAGGCCAGGCTAGGAATGGCTACACCTTC. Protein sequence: CASSLGQARNGYTF.

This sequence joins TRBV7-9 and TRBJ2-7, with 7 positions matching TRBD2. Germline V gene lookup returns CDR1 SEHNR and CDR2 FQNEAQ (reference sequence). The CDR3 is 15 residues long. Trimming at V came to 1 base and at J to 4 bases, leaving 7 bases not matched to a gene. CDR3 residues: CASSLEGGLLYEQYF. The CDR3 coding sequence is TGTGCCAGCAGCTTAGAGGGAGGGCTGTTGTACGAGCAGTACTTC. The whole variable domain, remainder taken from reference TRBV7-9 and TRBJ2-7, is DTGVSQNPRHKITKRGQNVTFRCDPISEHNRLYWYRQTLGQGPEFLTYFQNEAQLEKSRLLSDRFSAERPKGSFSTLEIQRTEQGDSAMYLCASSLEGGLLYEQYFGPGTRLTVT.